This T cell receptor (beta chain) stems from a study of cytotoxic CD8 clonotypes in ibrutinib-treated CLL. The overall study: Outcomes included some 24 partial and 2 complete responses; after median roughly six years, roughly 14 stayed remitted and 12 progressed. Response specimens were obtained following a median treatment duration of roughly 11 months, with a range of 6 to 36. General study results and limits: Clonality was elevated at ibrutinib response and had returned toward baseline at progression.

With cryopreserved PBMCs as the source, around 2 micrograms of genomic DNA went to TCR beta libraries. Sequenced by immunoSEQ multiplex PCR; TCRdb stores in-frame clones only, minus some. The sample lists approximately 100,000 clones; 78% were seen once. Concerning this clone: The antigen is not known.

The germline gives CDR1 LNHDA, CDR2 SQIVND (reference sequence). With 1 base removed from V and 0 bases from J, the gap between germline ends came to 21 bases. This CDR3 region has 19 residues. Specimen: PBMCs, collected after 12 months of ibrutinib treatment. The chain joins TRBV19 to TRBJ1-1, with D tentatively TRBD1 (5 bases). The sequence derives from a human donor with chronic lymphocytic leukemia. The CDR3: CASSIGVGDAVLMNTEAFF. DNA of the CDR3: TGTGCCAGTAGTATAGGCGTCGGGGACGCTGTACTCATGAACACTGAAGCTTTCTTT.